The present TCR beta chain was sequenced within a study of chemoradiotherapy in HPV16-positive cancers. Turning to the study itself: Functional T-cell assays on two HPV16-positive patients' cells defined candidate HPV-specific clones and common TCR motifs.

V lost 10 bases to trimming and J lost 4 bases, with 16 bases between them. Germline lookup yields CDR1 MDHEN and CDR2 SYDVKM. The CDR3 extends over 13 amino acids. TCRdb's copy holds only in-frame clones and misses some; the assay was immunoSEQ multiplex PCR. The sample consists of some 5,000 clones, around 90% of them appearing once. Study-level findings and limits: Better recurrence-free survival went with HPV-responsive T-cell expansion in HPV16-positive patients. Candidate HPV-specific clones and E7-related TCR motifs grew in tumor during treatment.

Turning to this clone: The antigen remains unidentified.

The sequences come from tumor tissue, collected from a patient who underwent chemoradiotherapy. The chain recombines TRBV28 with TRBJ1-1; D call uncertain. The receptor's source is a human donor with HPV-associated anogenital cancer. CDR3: CAIKTMVGTEAFF. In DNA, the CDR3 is TGTGCCATAAAGACAATGGTGGGCACTGAAGCTTTCTTT.